These T cell receptor beta chains were read from a single sample in a study of blood T cell repertoires in COVID-19. Some clones are missing from TCRdb's copy, which holds only in-frame ones; the method was immunoSEQ multiplex PCR. The sample has approximately 150,000 clones, around 80% seen once; the top ten hold less than 20%. The sequencing input was peripheral blood. The origin of the receptors is a woman aged 80 or over with acute or convalescent COVID-19. The CDR3 runs from the conserved cysteine through the conserved F or W. Each record gives: V gene, CDR3 protein.

v_gene: TRBV9; CDR3aa: CASSLFNSPLHF
v_gene: TRBV9; CDR3aa: CASSVWGQGRSGELFF
v_gene: TRBV7-3; CDR3aa: CASSQTGVNTEAFF
v_gene: TRBV7-2; CDR3aa: CASSFRSNTGAHSTQYF
v_gene: TRBV14; CDR3aa: CASSQLTGQGNEKLFF
v_gene: TRBV5-8; CDR3aa: CASSALGGVGTDTQYF
v_gene: TRBV5-1; CDR3aa: CASRTSGSSDTQYF
v_gene: TRBV14; CDR3aa: CASSLTGSQQYF
v_gene: TRBV18; CDR3aa: CASSPTYGTEEGRNQPQHF
v_gene: TRBV29-1; CDR3aa: CSVLAGGPIQYF
v_gene: TRBV28; CDR3aa: CASKSNILEQYF
v_gene: TRBV5-6; CDR3aa: CASSLSGQGAANGYTF
v_gene: TRBV18; CDR3aa: CASSPTFGTAQETQYF
v_gene: TRBV10-1; CDR3aa: CASSESSSTEAFF
v_gene: TRBV15; CDR3aa: CATSREAGGQGARMPLTDTQYF
v_gene: TRBV18; CDR3aa: CASSPTSRQANYGYTF
v_gene: TRBV4-3; CDR3aa: CASSQDWGISNQPQHF
v_gene: TRBV6-2/TRBV6-3; CDR3aa: CASSYLTSALAKNIQYF
v_gene: TRBV20-1; CDR3aa: CSAGGGNGYTF
v_gene: TRBV3-1/TRBV3-2; CDR3aa: CASSRDRIYNEQFF
v_gene: TRBV6-4; CDR3aa: CASSDSEGWEQFF
v_gene: TRBV2; CDR3aa: CASSAWAPLEAFF
v_gene: TRBV10-3; CDR3aa: CAISGDSFTYEQYF
v_gene: TRBV18; CDR3aa: CASSRQGFNYGYTF
v_gene: TRBV21-1; CDR3aa: CASSFRGRGSDTEAFF
v_gene: TRBV7-2; CDR3aa: CASSLGSRGTEAFF
v_gene: TRBV5-4; CDR3aa: CASSLSAGGAETQYF
v_gene: TRBV19; CDR3aa: CASSDGTVYGYTF
v_gene: TRBV30; CDR3aa: CAWSVGGTGGLRKLFF
v_gene: TRBV2; CDR3aa: CASSRDRSNTGELFF
v_gene: TRBV6-2/TRBV6-3; CDR3aa: CASSAGGFSPLHF
v_gene: TRBV4-1; CDR3aa: CASSQDYQQGGAYNEQFF
v_gene: TRBV12-3/TRBV12-4; CDR3aa: CASTTGETQYF
v_gene: TRBV7-2; CDR3aa: CASSLASLDNEQFF
v_gene: TRBV9; CDR3aa: CASSTPGTSTDTQYF
v_gene: TRBV10-1; CDR3aa: CASSDQGLAGQYF
v_gene: TRBV10-3; CDR3aa: CAASGLADYEQYF
v_gene: TRBV19; CDR3aa: CASSIGGARIYGYTF
v_gene: TRBV9; CDR3aa: CASSVALQGSNTGELFF
v_gene: TRBV14; CDR3aa: CASSQGSGAANYGYTF
v_gene: TRBV4-1; CDR3aa: CASSQGYRGSNSPLHF
v_gene: TRBV19; CDR3aa: CASSNTGGYDEQYF
v_gene: TRBV6-2/TRBV6-3; CDR3aa: CASRRDTNTGELFF
v_gene: TRBV27; CDR3aa: CASRRGTMNTEAFF
v_gene: TRBV9; CDR3aa: CASSVQPGGRYGYTF
v_gene: TRBV7-9; CDR3aa: CASSLAGGLLRDTEAFF
v_gene: TRBV7-9; CDR3aa: CASSLEAASPGGGYTF
v_gene: TRBV27; CDR3aa: CASRTTRGTQYF
v_gene: TRBV19; CDR3aa: CASSISRLALETQYF
v_gene: TRBV3-1/TRBV3-2; CDR3aa: CASSQLQRGGYTF
v_gene: TRBV9; CDR3aa: CASSVLSAGITGELFF
v_gene: TRBV13; CDR3aa: CASSSRTSGSTFF
v_gene: TRBV28; CDR3aa: CASSRTSGSPRSADTQYF
v_gene: TRBV12-5; CDR3aa: CASGLVGLAFWGANTGELFF
v_gene: TRBV12-5; CDR3aa: CASGLNYEQFF
v_gene: TRBV7-2; CDR3aa: CASSRSAGADTQYF
v_gene: TRBV14; CDR3aa: CASSQPGLAGGSVDEQFF